The sequence of this T cell receptor beta chain was determined in a study of patients and donors after allogeneic stem cell transplantation. CDR1 and CDR2 from the germline V gene are SEHNR and FQNEAQ (reference sequence). Trimming at V came to 2 bases and at J to 3 bases, leaving 2 bases not matched to a gene. The CDR3 has 15 amino acids. TCRdb processed the RT-PCR reads anew with MiXCR; each CDR3 protein has one entry. The profile shows 50,000 to 60,000 distinct CDR3 sequences, about 14% of them singletons. There are many counts of this clonotype. This sequence joins TRBV7-9 and TRBJ2-1; 9 nucleotides line up with TRBD2. Material for sequencing was blood, either unsorted or a sorted T cell fraction (not recorded which). The source of this sequence is a human donor who was either an allogeneic HSCT recipient or a stem cell or donor lymphocyte infusion donor (not recorded which). It is not recorded whose cells these are; they may come from a transplant donor. CDR3 amino acids: CASSLRAGGYNEQFF. The CDR3, as DNA: TGTGCCAGCAGCTTAAGAGCGGGAGGCTACAATGAGCAGTTCTTC.